A single sample is the source of the 30 T cell receptor beta chains below, sequenced in a study of T cells in Graves' hyperthyroidism and ophthalmopathy. Amplification of TCR beta CDR3 regions used RNA as the template. Primed by the HTBI set, a first-round RT-PCR was run on the TCR CDR3. In TCRdb, the multiplex PCR reads were re-called with MiXCR into one record per CDR3 protein. Among fewer than 450,000 distinct CDR3 sequences listed, over 11% were seen once. The sample taken for sequencing was blood. The receptors were gathered from a man aged 50-60 years with Graves' ophthalmopathy.

The chain recombines TRBV7-6 with TRBJ2-7, with 9 bases matching TRBD1. Germline V CDR1 and CDR2: SGHVS, FNYEAQ. The CDR3 covers 16 residues. Germline trimming cut 5 bases from V and 3 bases from J; bases unmatched to any gene: 11. CDR3 DNA: TGTGCCAGCAGCGCAAGGGCCGGGACAGGGTACTACGAGCAGTACTTC. Translated: CASSARAGTGYYEQYF.

This clonotype was detected many times. V usage is TRBV11-2 and J usage is TRBJ2-7; 11 positions match TRBD2. This CDR3 is built from 15 residues. Germline CDR1 SGHAT, CDR2 FQNNGV. V shed 1 base, J shed 4 bases, and the junction held 3 bases outside the gene matches. DNA of the CDR3: TGTGCCAGCAGCTTAGTGAGACTAGCGGGATACGAGCAGTACTTC. It codes for CASSLVRLAGYEQYF.

This chain links TRBV7-6 with TRBJ2-2, with D possibly TRBD2 on 5 matching bases. The V end was cut by 1 base, the J end by 4 bases, with 16 bases between. The germline gives CDR1 SGHVS, CDR2 FNYEAQ. This CDR3 is built from 17 residues. DNA of the CDR3: TGTGCCAGCAGCTTAGGCGAGGGTACACGGAGCACCGGGGAGCTGTTTTTT. It codes for CASSLGEGTRSTGELFF.

The table lists this clonotype with a few counts. The V call is TRBV5-1, the J call TRBJ2-6; D might be TRBD1 (6 bases). Trimming left V 6 bases short and J 3 bases short, with 13 bases between. CDR3 length: 15 amino acids. From germline, CDR1 is SGHRS and CDR2 YFSETQ. The CDR3 DNA reads TGCGCCAGCACTGCCAGGGGTGGTGGGGCCAACGTCCTGACTTTC. Its protein product is CASTARGGGANVLTF.

This clonotype was seen only a few times. The V call is TRBV19, the J call TRBJ1-1; weak D call: TRBD1 (5 bases). CDR3 size: 15 residues. Trimming shortened V by 6 bases and J by 0 bases, and 14 bases separated the two germline ends. Germline V CDR1 and CDR2: LNHDA, SQIVND (reference sequence). The DNA of the CDR3 is TGTGCCAGTAGCCCCCGGGGGGTTATGAACACTGAAGCTTTCTTT. It codes for CASSPRGVMNTEAFF.

This clonotype was detected many times. The chain combines TRBV13 with TRBJ1-5; no reliable D call. V was pared by 0 bases and J by 7 bases, with 4 bases between. The germline V gene has CDR1 PRHDT and CDR2 FYEKMQ (reference sequence). The CDR3 runs 12 residues. The CDR3 sequence: CASSLGLQPQHF. As DNA, the CDR3 is TGTGCCAGCAGCTTAGGCCTCCAGCCCCAGCATTTT.

The genes are TRBV20-1 and TRBJ2-7, with 10 bases that match TRBD2. Per the germline V gene, CDR1 is DFQATT and CDR2 is SNEGSKA (reference sequence). After removal of 5 bases from V and 3 bases from J, the junction contained 10 bases not matched to a gene. The CDR3 has 15 residues. CDR3 loop: CSAENAGTSVYEQYF. The CDR3 region has the DNA TGCAGTGCTGAAAATGCCGGGACTAGCGTCTACGAGCAGTACTTC.

In its sample, this clonotype was seen a few times. CDR3 region: CASSYTGRLGRETQYF. The CDR3 bases are TGTGCCAGCAGCTACACAGGGCGGCTAGGCAGAGAGACCCAGTACTTC. The chain employs TRBV7-6 and TRBJ2-5, with a tentative D call TRBD1 (6 bases). Germline V gives CDR1 SGHVS, CDR2 FNYEAQ. The CDR3 loop spans 16 amino acids. Trimming removed 4 bases from V and 4 bases from J, with 19 bases in between.

This clonotype occurred a few times. This rearrangement joins TRBV6-1 to TRBJ1-5; TRBD1 matches 7 bases. The J segment lost 4 bases and the V segment lost 6 bases, leaving 6 bases of the junction unmatched. Germline CDR1 reads MNHNS; CDR2 reads SASEGT. CDR3 size: 14 residues. CDR3 in amino acids: CASRKTGRNQPQHF. The CDR3 nucleotides are TGTGCCAGCAGGAAGACAGGGAGAAATCAGCCCCAGCATTTT.

In its sample, this clonotype was seen a few times. The gene calls are TRBV5-1 and TRBJ2-7, with D possibly matching TRBD1 (5 bases). This CDR3 spans 14 amino acids. V lost 0 bases and J 5 bases, leaving 12 bases between the germline ends. Germline values: CDR1 SGHRS, CDR2 YFSETQ. The CDR3 nucleotides are TGCGCCAGCAGCTTGGCGGGCAGGGTCCACGAGCAGTACTTC. Translated: CASSLAGRVHEQYF.

This clonotype was detected ten times or more. This chain's CDR3 is CASSPQGARSYNEQFF. DNA for the CDR3: TGTGCCAGCAGTCCACAGGGGGCGCGGTCCTACAATGAGCAGTTCTTC. This chain joins TRBV27 and TRBJ2-1, with 9 bases that match TRBD1. Germline V CDR1 and CDR2: MNHEY, SMNVEV (reference sequence). V was clipped by 5 bases and J by 1 base; unmatched bases: 6. This CDR3 is built from 16 residues.

This sequence joins TRBV11-3 and TRBJ2-1; TRBD1 agrees at 8 bases. CDR1 is SGHNT and CDR2 is YENEEA in the germline V gene. Unmatched junction bases numbered 7, after V lost 3 bases and J lost 9 bases. The CDR3 spans 14 residues. The CDR3 bases are TGTGCCAGCAGCTTTCGACAGGGGCGCCGTGAGCAGTTCTTC. Protein: CASSFRQGRREQFF.

This clonotype was found many times. CDR3 coding DNA: TGTGCCACCAGCAGAGATCGGGTCCACCCCAGCTCTGGGGCCAACGTCCTGACTTTC. Protein: CATSRDRVHPSSGANVLTF. V gene TRBV15 combines with J gene TRBJ2-6; no reliable D call. CDR3 length equals 19 residues. Trimming cost V 0 bases and J 0 bases, with 15 bases left between them. Germline V gene sequence: CDR1 LNHNV, CDR2 YYDKDF (reference sequence).

This clonotype has only a few counts. The chain combines TRBV14 with TRBJ2-5, with D perhaps being TRBD1 or TRBD2 (6 bases each). V gave up 2 bases and J gave up 5 bases, with 18 bases separating them. CDR3 length: 16 amino acids. Per germline, CDR1 SGHDN and CDR2 FVKESK. The CDR3 DNA is TGTGCCAGCAGCCAATGGAAGGGGGGCAGTTACGAGACCCAGTACTTC. This gives the protein CASSQWKGGSYETQYF. Variable domain in full (rest from reference TRBV14 and TRBJ2-5): EAGVTQFPSHSVIEKGQTVTLRCDPISGHDNLYWYRRVMGKEIKFLLHFVKESKQDESGMPNNRFLAERTGGTYSTLKVQPAELEDSGVYFCASSQWKGGSYETQYFGPGTRLLVL.

The V call is TRBV19, the J call TRBJ2-5, with 9 bases identical to TRBD1. V lost 4 bases and J lost 3; bases outside the gene matches: 6. CDR1 and CDR2 from the germline V gene are LNHDA and SQIVND (reference sequence). The CDR3 length is 15 residues. CDR3 nucleotide sequence: TGTGCCAGTAGTAGTACCGGGACAGGGAAAGAGACCCAGTACTTC. The encoded protein is CASSSTGTGKETQYF.

The table lists this clonotype with a few counts. The chain is built from TRBV29-1 and TRBJ1-2; no definite D call. This CDR3 is built from 10 residues. V shed 2 bases and J shed 5 bases, with 3 bases lying between them. Germline CDR1 is SQVTM and CDR2 is ANQGSEA. The CDR3 sequence is CSVEQYGYTF. As DNA, the CDR3 is TGCAGCGTTGAACAGTATGGCTACACCTTC.

This clonotype has only a few counts. The chain combines TRBV20-1 with TRBJ2-7, with D possibly TRBD1 on 5 matching bases. Trimming removed 6 bases from V and 1 base from J, with 13 bases in between. Germline lookup yields CDR1 DFQATT and CDR2 SNEGSKA (reference sequence). The CDR3 contains 13 residues. CDR3 residues: CSARKPGSYEQYF. Here the CDR3 DNA reads TGCAGTGCCCGCAAACCAGGGTCCTACGAGCAGTACTTC.

The V gene is TRBV27, the J gene TRBJ1-5; no clear D gene. From germline, CDR1 is MNHEY and CDR2 SMNVEV (reference sequence). The length of the CDR3 is 14 residues. The V gene lost 5 bases and the J gene lost 0 bases, with 8 bases spanning the gap. CDR3 in amino acids: CASSPESSNQPQHF. CDR3 sequence (DNA): TGTGCCAGCAGTCCGGAAAGTAGCAATCAGCCCCAGCATTTT.

This clonotype was detected a few times. The gene calls are TRBV6-5 and TRBJ2-1; D is unresolved. This CDR3 is built from 14 residues. V lost 2 bases and J lost 6, with 11 bases in between. Germline V lookup: CDR1 MNHEY, CDR2 SVGAGI. CDR3 amino acids: CASSYPRNPNEQFF. In nucleotides, the CDR3 is TGTGCCAGCAGTTACCCCAGGAACCCCAATGAGCAGTTCTTC.

The chain is built from TRBV6-2 or TRBV6-3 and TRBJ1-1, with unresolved D. CDR3 size: 15 residues. V shed 0 bases and J shed 1 base, with 9 bases lying between them. Germline CDR1 and CDR2: MNHEY and SVGEGT. The chain's CDR3 is CASSYSGGQNTEAFF. CDR3 nucleotide sequence: TGTGCCAGCAGTTACTCGGGAGGGCAGAACACTGAAGCTTTCTTT.

This clonotype was seen many times. The rearrangement uses TRBV29-1 and TRBJ1-5; 7 bases fit TRBD1. With 5 bases clipped from V and 3 bases from J, the junction kept 4 bases outside the gene matches. CDR1 and CDR2 (germline): SQVTM, ANQGSEA. The CDR3 is 13 residues long. CDR3 protein: CSVIQGPNQPQHF. The CDR3 nucleotides read TGCAGCGTTATACAGGGGCCCAATCAGCCCCAGCATTTT.

This clonotype was recorded many times. This CDR3 reads CASSPQGTYEQYF. In nucleotides, the CDR3 is TGTGCCAGCTCACCTCAAGGGACTTACGAGCAGTACTTC. The chain employs TRBV18 and TRBJ2-7; maybe TRBD2 (6 bases). The CDR3 is 13 residues long. Germline V gives CDR1 KGHSH, CDR2 LQKENI. With 3 bases removed from V and 4 bases from J, the gap between germline ends came to 10 bases.

This clonotype was recorded many times. J is TRBJ2-1 and V is TRBV15; 9 positions match TRBD2. The V gene end was trimmed by 3 bases and the J gene end by 10 bases; junction bases not matched to a gene: 16. Germline V gives CDR1 LNHNV, CDR2 YYDKDF (reference sequence). This CDR3 region has 17 residues. The CDR3 region is CATSSPTLAGSRNEQFF. CDR3 DNA sequence: TGTGCCACCAGCAGTCCAACCCTAGCGGGATCCCGTAACGAGCAGTTCTTC.

This clonotype was observed many times. This chain links TRBV2 with TRBJ2-2, with TRBD1 matching over 8 bases. CDR1 and CDR2 (germline): SNHLY, FYNNEI. J was trimmed by 4 bases and V by 4 bases; bases with no gene match: 8. This CDR3 spans 16 amino acids. CDR3 bases: TGTGCCAGCAGTGTCCTAGGGACAGGTTTCACCGGGGAGCTGTTTTTT. It codes for CASSVLGTGFTGELFF.

The table lists this clonotype with a few counts. This rearrangement joins TRBV27 to TRBJ2-3; TRBD2 matches at 11 bases. The germline CDR1 and CDR2 sequences are MNHEY and SMNVEV (reference sequence). This CDR3 spans 17 amino acids. V dropped 2 bases and J dropped 0; count of bases not matched to a gene: 4. The CDR3 protein is CASSLTGTSGSTDTQYF. DNA for the CDR3: TGTGCCAGCAGTTTAACCGGGACTAGCGGTAGCACAGATACGCAGTATTTT.

This clonotype occurred many times. This chain links TRBV29-1 with TRBJ2-1, with 9 bases lining up with TRBD2. Per the germline V gene, CDR1 is SQVTM and CDR2 is ANQGSEA. V lost 4 bases and J lost 5; bases outside the gene matches: 6. This CDR3 region has 14 residues. CDR3 DNA: TGCAGCGTTGCCTCTAGCGGGAACCACAATGAGCAGTTCTTC. Encoded protein: CSVASSGNHNEQFF.

The table lists this clonotype with many counts. The chain couples TRBV5-1 to TRBJ2-1, with a possible D match to TRBD1 (7 bases). The germline V gene encodes CDR1 SGHRS and CDR2 YFSETQ. CDR3 length equals 17 residues. V was cut by 0 bases and J by 3 bases, with 16 bases left in between. Written as DNA, the CDR3 is TGCGCCAGCAGCTTGGGTCTCAGGGGGGCACACTACAATGAGCAGTTCTTC. It codes for CASSLGLRGAHYNEQFF.

In its sample, this clonotype was seen a few times. The rearrangement joins TRBV6-4 to TRBJ2-7, with 9 bases aligning to TRBD1. Unmatched junction bases numbered 10, after V lost 5 bases and J lost 2 bases. The CDR3 spans 16 residues. Germline values: CDR1 MRHNA, CDR2 SNTAGT. CDR3 residues: CASSRLPGQGTYEQYF. The CDR3 DNA follows: TGTGCCAGCAGTAGACTACCGGGACAGGGTACCTACGAGCAGTACTTC.

The sample holds many counts of this clonotype. This chain connects TRBV2 to TRBJ2-1; D gene ambiguous. V was pared by 3 bases and J by 9 bases, with 18 bases between. CDR3 length: 15 amino acids. CDR1 and CDR2 from the germline V gene are SNHLY and FYNNEI. The CDR3 DNA reads as TGTGCCAGCAGTGACGGCGGCGCACTTTTTGGTGAGCAGTTCTTC. It encodes CASSDGGALFGEQFF.

This clonotype was seen repeatedly, ten times or more. The J gene is TRBJ1-5, the V gene TRBV2, with D tentatively TRBD1 (5 bases). V was clipped by 6 bases and J by 7 bases, with 13 bases between them. This CDR3 region has 13 residues. The germline CDR1 and CDR2 sequences are SNHLY and FYNNEI. In DNA form, the CDR3 reads TGTGCCAGCAGCAGGGAGGGAAGGCAGCCCCAGCATTTT. This gives the protein CASSREGRQPQHF.